Detailed here is one T cell receptor (beta chain). The sequence runs out 3 residues before the end of the CDR3; the remainder is reconstructed from the germline J gene. This sample was included in a study of T cells in women clearing cervical HPV infection. Clones were sequenced by immunoSEQ multiplex PCR, and TCRdb holds only the in-frame ones, with some missing. This sample carries 25,000 to 35,000 clones, with roughly 18% going to the ten biggest clones. CDR3 length: 15 residues. Germline assignment: CDR1 SGHTA and CDR2 FQGTGA. Trimming pared 3 bases from V and 9 bases from J, leaving 15 bases between.

The sequenced sample consisted of blood buffy coat. The gene calls are TRBV7-3 and TRBJ1-6, with D unresolved. This clonotype originated in a woman between 18 and 70 years old with a cervical HPV16 infection that either progressed to CIN3+ or cleared (not recorded which). This chain's CDR3 is CASSFGRGAISPLHF. The sequenced CDR3 bases are TGTGCCAGCAGCTTCGGGCGGGGAGCGATTTCACCC.